Following are 10 T cell receptor beta chains from one sample sequenced in a study of T cells in Graves' hyperthyroidism and ophthalmopathy. Amplified TCR beta CDR3 regions came from RNA transcripts. When the TCR CDR3 underwent first-round RT-PCR, the HTBI primer set was used. TCRdb analysed the multiplex PCR reads with MiXCR anew, one entry per CDR3 protein. The data hold about 360,000 distinct CDR3 sequences, with roughly 14% observed a single time. What was sequenced was blood. Every receptor here comes from a woman aged 18-30 years with Graves' hyperthyroidism that later progressed to Graves' ophthalmopathy.

There are many counts of this clonotype. This chain connects TRBV6-2 or TRBV6-3 to TRBJ2-5, with D possibly TRBD2 on 6 matching bases. The CDR3 covers 14 residues. Trimming left V 10 bases short and J 5 bases short, with 20 bases between. Germline CDR1 is MNHEY and CDR2 is SVGEGT. The CDR3 is CATLTTGAGETQYF. The CDR3 nucleotides read TGTGCCACCTTAACTACGGGAGCAGGCGAGACCCAGTACTTC.

This clonotype was counted many times. The chain recombines TRBV28 with TRBJ1-2, with 10 bases fitting TRBD1. Germline CDR1 MDHEN, CDR2 SYDVKM. The CDR3 loop spans 14 amino acids. Unmatched junction bases numbered 5, after V lost 6 bases and J lost 4 bases. Written as DNA, the CDR3 is TGTGCCAGCAGAGATGGACAGGGGGTCTATGGCTACACCTTC. As protein: CASRDGQGVYGYTF.

This clonotype showed up many times. The chain carries TRBV10-2 and TRBJ2-1; the D is unclear. Germline loops: CDR1 WSHSY, CDR2 SAAADI. Trimming took 10 bases from V and 6 from J, leaving 10 bases between them. The CDR3 has 11 amino acids. Here the CDR3 DNA reads TGCGCCACCACAGCCGTCAATGAGCAGTTCTTC. Encoded protein: CATTAVNEQFF.

There are a few counts of this clonotype. The CDR3 is CASRERDARGETQYF. CDR3 in DNA: TGTGCCAGCAGGGAACGGGACGCAAGGGGAGAGACCCAGTACTTC. V and J are TRBV6-1 and TRBJ2-5; perhaps D is TRBD1 or TRBD2 (5 bases each). CDR3 length: 15 amino acids. Trimming cost V 6 bases and J 4 bases, with 18 bases left between them. The germline gives CDR1 MNHNS, CDR2 SASEGT.

This clonotype has at least ten counts. The chain carries TRBV27 and TRBJ1-5, with D possibly being TRBD1 (5 bases). This CDR3 is built from 15 residues. V was trimmed by 4 bases and J by 9 bases, leaving 19 bases between them. Germline V gives CDR1 MNHEY, CDR2 SMNVEV (reference sequence). In nucleotides, the CDR3 is TGTGCCAGCAGTTCTGGCGGCGACAGACGGGGGCCCCAGCATTTT. This encodes CASSSGGDRRGPQHF.

This clonotype was seen at least ten times. The J gene is TRBJ2-7, the V gene TRBV12-3 or TRBV12-4; a possible D gene is TRBD2 (6 bases). The CDR3 has 15 residues. Trimming cost V 3 bases and J 3 bases, with 15 bases left between them. The chain's CDR3 is CASSFRQDGGYEQYF. The CDR3, as DNA: TGTGCCAGCAGTTTCCGGCAGGACGGGGGCTACGAGCAGTACTTC.

This clonotype has ten or more counts. The V and J genes are TRBV3-1 and TRBJ2-4, with 7 bases identical to TRBD1. Germline CDR1 and CDR2: LGHDT and YNNKEL (reference sequence). The CDR3 runs 15 residues. Trimming removed 5 bases from V and 0 bases from J; junction bases left unmatched: 4. CDR3 region: CASSSQGIAKNIQYF. The DNA of the CDR3 is TGTGCCAGCAGCTCACAGGGGATAGCCAAAAACATTCAGTACTTC.

This clonotype appeared many times. The CDR3 is CSARNTGHLSYEQYF. CDR3 nucleotides: TGCAGTGCTAGAAATACCGGACACCTCTCCTACGAGCAGTACTTC. The chain couples TRBV20-1 to TRBJ2-7; the D gene is possibly TRBD1 (5 bases). Germline V lookup: CDR1 DFQATT, CDR2 SNEGSKA (reference sequence). The length of the CDR3 is 15 residues. V lost 2 bases and J lost 0, with 14 bases in between.

The chain recombines TRBV20-1 with TRBJ2-1; D is perhaps TRBD2 (5 bases). Looked up from germline, CDR1 is DFQATT and CDR2 is SNEGSKA (reference sequence). Deletions cut 4 bases from V and 1 base from J, with 23 bases between. This CDR3 is built from 18 residues. CDR3 sequence: CSAKNRKRAVKSYNEQFF. For the CDR3, the DNA is TGCAGTGCTAAGAATAGAAAGAGGGCGGTTAAGTCCTACAATGAGCAGTTCTTC.

This clonotype was seen ten or more times. The rearrangement links TRBV28 to TRBJ1-2; 9 bases are shared with TRBD1. V shed 4 bases and J 4 bases; nucleotides not matched to a gene: 4. The germline V gene encodes CDR1 MDHEN and CDR2 SYDVKM. The CDR3 sequence is 14 residues long. The CDR3 spells CASSWTGDGYGYTF. The CDR3, as DNA: TGTGCCAGCAGTTGGACAGGGGATGGCTATGGCTACACCTTC.